These T cell receptor beta chains were read from a single sample in a study of control samples from healthy donors and cancer patients. The table came from immunoSEQ multiplex PCR; TCRdb's copy has only in-frame clones and leaves some out. The sample includes roughly 450,000 clones, around 90% of them seen just once. Source material: PBMCs. The receptors here all came from a man in his forties with head and neck cancer. Each CDR3 is given with its conserved first and last residue. Each record gives: D gene, V gene, clone size, CDR3 length, J gene, CDR3 protein, CDR3 DNA. A D gene is named only where the DNA matches it firmly. Size is stated for part of the rows, as once, few or many counts, or as a class when the clone is expanded.

>-|TRBV6-6|once|16|TRBJ1-4
CASSYTRASTFPGQFF
TGTGCCAGCAGTTACACCCGGGCGTCGACTTTTCCGGGACAGTTTTTT
>TRBD1|TRBV15|-|17|TRBJ2-6
CATSPGQDFSGANVLTF
TGTGCCACCAGTCCGGGACAGGATTTCTCTGGGGCCAACGTCCTGACTTTC
>-|TRBV10-3|-|13|TRBJ2-1
CAITDRSWDEQFF
TGTGCCATCACCGACAGGTCTTGGGATGAGCAGTTCTTC
>TRBD2|TRBV5-1|-|20|TRBJ2-5
CASSQPRKFEAGGYQETQYF
TGCGCCAGCAGCCAACCCAGAAAATTCGAAGCGGGAGGGTACCAAGAGACCCAGTACTTC
>-|TRBV24-1|-|16|TRBJ2-5
CATSDPSYPGRETQYF
TGTGCCACCAGTGATCCCTCTTATCCAGGGAGGGAGACCCAGTACTTC
>-|TRBV30|-|13|TRBJ1-4
CAWRGGLNEKLFF
TGTGCCTGGAGGGGGGGCCTGAATGAAAAACTGTTTTTT
>-|TRBV5-1|once|16|TRBJ1-4
CASSLGGEATNEKLFF
TGCGCCAGCAGCTTGGGAGGGGAGGCGACTAATGAAAAACTGTTTTTT
>TRBD2|TRBV10-3|-|18|TRBJ2-3
CAISESPGVAGGTDTQYF
TGTGCCATCAGTGAGTCCCCTGGCGTAGCGGGGGGAACGGATACGCAGTATTTT
>-|TRBV24-1|-|13|TRBJ2-7
CATSATDSYEQYF
TGTGCCACCAGTGCTACGGACTCCTACGAGCAGTACTTC
>-|TRBV6-2/TRBV6-3|once|14|TRBJ2-7
CASSYSPGAYEQYF
TGTGCCAGCAGTTACTCGCCAGGGGCTTACGAGCAGTACTTC
>-|TRBV7-9|-|13|TRBJ2-7
CASSIPGPGEQYF
TGTGCCAGCAGCATACCGGGGCCGGGCGAGCAGTACTTC
>TRBD1|TRBV7-9|-|15|TRBJ2-7
CASSPGGQGPYEQYF
TGTGCCAGCAGCCCAGGGGGACAGGGACCCTACGAGCAGTACTTC
>-|TRBV5-1|-|12|TRBJ2-5
CASSLNQETQYF
TGCGCCAGCAGCTTGAATCAAGAGACCCAGTACTTC
>TRBD1|TRBV27|-|15|TRBJ1-4
CASSLLQGVGEKLFF
TGTGCCAGCAGTTTACTACAGGGGGTGGGTGAAAAACTGTTTTTT
>-|TRBV20-1|-|11|TRBJ2-7
CSAPFSYEQYF
TGCAGTGCTCCCTTTAGCTACGAGCAGTACTTC
>-|TRBV7-3|-|13|TRBJ1-3
CASSFRQGNTIYF
TGTGCCAGCAGCTTTAGACAGGGAAACACCATATATTTT
>-|TRBV29-1|-|16|TRBJ2-7
CSPPPDRGLSRYEQYF
TGCAGCCCCCCCCCAGACCGGGGCCTCTCTCGCTACGAGCAGTACTTC
>TRBD1|TRBV27|-|13|TRBJ1-1
CASRKTGGTEAFF
TGTGCCAGCAGAAAGACAGGGGGGACTGAAGCTTTCTTT
>-|TRBV3-1/TRBV3-2|-|13|TRBJ1-2
CASGNGVRYGYTF
TGTGCCAGCGGGAACGGGGTACGCTATGGCTACACCTTC
>TRBD2|TRBV2|-|12|TRBJ2-1
CASRGGPNEQFF
TGTGCCAGCCGCGGGGGGCCGAATGAGCAGTTCTTC
>-|TRBV29-1|-|13|TRBJ2-7
CSVGARLSYEQYF
TGCAGCGTTGGGGCACGGCTATCCTACGAGCAGTACTTC
>-|TRBV30|-|11|TRBJ2-1
CAWSPVNEQFF
TGTGCCTGGAGTCCAGTCAATGAGCAGTTCTTC
>-|TRBV11-2|-|15|TRBJ2-1
CASSFQGRPVDEQFF
TGTGCCAGCAGCTTCCAGGGTCGGCCTGTCGATGAGCAGTTCTTC
>TRBD2|TRBV19|-|16|TRBJ2-1
CASRREWASGPNEQFF
TGTGCCAGTAGACGGGAATGGGCTAGCGGACCCAATGAGCAGTTCTTC
>TRBD1|TRBV27|once|16|TRBJ2-1
CASSLQHPGQGYEQFF
TGTGCCAGCAGTTTACAACACCCGGGACAGGGCTATGAGCAGTTCTTC
>TRBD2|TRBV2|few|15|TRBJ2-3
CASTRTSGNTDTQYF
TGTGCCAGCACTAGGACTAGCGGGAATACAGATACGCAGTATTTT
>-|TRBV10-3|-|15|TRBJ2-2
CAISEFHANTGELFF
TGTGCCATCAGTGAGTTCCATGCGAACACCGGGGAGCTGTTTTTT
>-|TRBV30|-|13|TRBJ2-1
CAWADSQYNEQFF
TGTGCCTGGGCGGACAGCCAGTACAATGAGCAGTTCTTC